These 28 T cell receptor beta chains originate from one sample sequenced in a study of cytomegalovirus exposure and HLA in healthy donors. Method: immunoSEQ multiplex PCR; TCRdb's copy keeps in-frame clones and lacks some. Counted here are some 170,000 clones, roughly 80% occurring once; the ten biggest clones make up roughly a tenth. Input material: PBMCs. The receptors originated from a man aged 25 to 45 in good health and CMV-seropositive.

The chain is built from TRBV2 and TRBJ2-1, with D possibly matching TRBD1 (5 bases). Looked up from germline, CDR1 is SNHLY and CDR2 is FYNNEI. This CDR3 has 16 residues. V dropped 1 base and J dropped 6 bases, with 16 bases sitting between them. CDR3 bases: TGTGCCAGCAGTGAAGGCGCAGGGATCGCCGTCAATGAGCAGTTCTTC. Translating it yields CASSEGAGIAVNEQFF.

The J gene is TRBJ1-3, the V gene TRBV9; a possible D gene is TRBD1 (5 bases). Per germline, CDR1 SGDLS and CDR2 YYNGEE. V was shortened by 4 bases and J by 1 base, with 18 bases between the two germline ends. The CDR3 is 17 amino acids. This CDR3 is CASSSTPQGTSGNTIYF. The CDR3 DNA sequence: TGTGCCAGCAGCTCCACCCCCCAGGGAACGTCTGGAAACACCATATATTTT.

This clone appeared a single time. The V and J genes are TRBV5-4 and TRBJ2-1; maybe TRBD2 (5 bases). This CDR3 contains 16 residues. CDR1 and CDR2 from the germline V gene are SGHNT and YYREEE (reference sequence). V was clipped by 5 bases and J by 2 bases, with 17 bases between them. Written as DNA, the CDR3 is TGTGCCAGCAGGGATAGGGAAACCGGGACCTACAATGAGCAGTTCTTC. Its protein is CASRDRETGTYNEQFF.

CDR3 in amino acids: CASSLGPSGGWANEQFF. CDR3 coding DNA: TGTGCCAGCAGCTTAGGACCTAGCGGGGGGTGGGCCAATGAGCAGTTCTTC. The V and J genes are TRBV7-2 and TRBJ2-1; 11 bases are shared with TRBD2. The CDR3 covers 17 residues. Germline V lookup: CDR1 SGHTA, CDR2 FQGNSA. J lost 6 bases, V lost 1 base, and 8 bases had no gene match.

The J gene is TRBJ2-1, the V gene TRBV19; 10 nucleotides match TRBD2. CDR3 length: 14 amino acids. V was pared by 6 bases and J by 10 bases, with 9 bases of the junction left unmatched. Germline assignment: CDR1 LNHDA and CDR2 SQIVND (reference sequence). The CDR3 DNA sequence: TGTGCCAGTAGAGCTAGCGGGAGCAGGGACGAGCAGTTCTTC. Translation: CASRASGSRDEQFF.

V usage is TRBV7-6 and J usage is TRBJ2-3; 9 bases line up with TRBD2. The CDR3 spans 14 residues. The germline V gene has CDR1 SGHVS and CDR2 FNYEAQ. V was pared by 11 bases and J by 2 bases, with 8 bases of the junction left unmatched. DNA of the CDR3: TGTGCCTCCCAGCGGGGGGACGACACAGATACGCAGTATTTT. This gives the protein CASQRGDDTDTQYF.

The chain combines TRBV28 with TRBJ2-2; TRBD2 aligns across 14 bases. The CDR3 length is 21 residues. Germline V lookup: CDR1 MDHEN, CDR2 SYDVKM. Trimming took 2 bases from V and 4 from J; bases not matched to a gene: 15. CDR3: CASSLRQGTSGRSRGTGELFF. CDR3 nucleotide sequence: TGTGCCAGCAGTTTACGGCAGGGGACTAGCGGGAGATCGAGGGGCACCGGGGAGCTGTTTTTT.

The chain employs TRBV6-5 and TRBJ1-2; TRBD1 aligns across 9 bases. CDR3 size: 13 residues. V was pared by 7 bases and J by 6 bases, with 6 bases of the junction left unmatched. Germline V CDR1 and CDR2: MNHEY, SVGAGI. This CDR3 reads CASKDRGVDGYTF. CDR3 sequence (DNA): TGTGCCAGCAAAGACAGGGGGGTCGATGGCTACACCTTC.

In its sample, this clone was seen many times. This rearrangement joins TRBV6-4 to TRBJ2-3, with 9 bases lining up with TRBD2. Germline CDR1 reads MRHNA; CDR2 reads SNTAGT. CDR3 length: 16 residues. Trimming took 3 bases from V and 4 from J; bases not matched to a gene: 8. DNA for the CDR3: TGTGCCAGCAGTGAGGTTGGCGGGGGGGCCCCAGATACGCAGTATTTT. Encoded protein: CASSEVGGGAPDTQYF.

The chain couples TRBV28 to TRBJ2-5; maybe TRBD1 (5 bases). Per the germline V gene, CDR1 is MDHEN and CDR2 is SYDVKM. V shed 5 bases and J shed 4 bases, with 17 bases lying between them. The CDR3 consists of 15 residues. The CDR3 is CASSVTGFSGETQYF. As DNA, the CDR3 is TGTGCCAGCAGTGTTACAGGCTTCTCGGGAGAGACCCAGTACTTC.

The rearrangement uses TRBV9 and TRBJ1-1; D is unresolved. CDR3 length: 13 amino acids. Trimming removed 5 bases from V and 6 bases from J, with 14 bases in between. In germline, CDR1 is SGDLS, CDR2 YYNGEE. The CDR3 loop is CASRKNRSAEAFF. The CDR3 DNA reads as TGTGCCAGCAGGAAGAACAGAAGTGCTGAAGCTTTCTTT.

This sequence joins TRBV7-9 and TRBJ2-7, with D unclear. V lost 5 bases and J lost 0, with 14 bases in between. CDR3 length: 15 amino acids. Germline CDR1 is SEHNR and CDR2 is FQNEAQ (reference sequence). The CDR3 DNA sequence: TGTGCCAGCAGCCCCACACCTAGGAGCTCCTACGAGCAGTACTTC. This gives the protein CASSPTPRSSYEQYF.

This clone was seen only once. The rearrangement joins TRBV4-2 to TRBJ2-7, with D possibly TRBD2 on 5 matching bases. The CDR3 has 16 amino acids. Trimming removed 1 base at V and 7 bases at J, with 20 bases between. The germline CDR1 and CDR2 sequences are LGHNA and YNFKEQ. The CDR3 loop is CASSQARVGVSREQYF. In DNA form, the CDR3 reads TGTGCCAGCAGCCAAGCCCGGGTGGGAGTTTCGAGAGAGCAGTACTTC.

The J gene is TRBJ1-5, the V gene TRBV21-1; the table calls TRBD1, which could not be checked here. TRBV21-1 is marked as a pseudogene. The CDR3 covers 14 residues. Written as DNA, the CDR3 is TGTGCCAGCAGTCCGGGACAGGGCAATCAGCCCCAGCATTTT. As protein: CASSPGQGNQPQHF.

The chain is built from TRBV28 and TRBJ2-6, with 12 bases lining up with TRBD1. CDR1 and CDR2 from the germline V gene are MDHEN and SYDVKM. Trimming at V came to 6 bases and at J to 3 bases, leaving 21 bases not matched to a gene. This CDR3 has 22 residues. The chain's CDR3 is CASRTGTGGDPRVGFGANVLTF. The CDR3 DNA follows: TGTGCCAGCAGAACCGGGACAGGGGGCGATCCCCGGGTGGGCTTTGGGGCCAACGTCCTGACTTTC.

The chain joins TRBV9 to TRBJ2-2, with a tentative D call TRBD1 (6 bases). The CDR3 covers 16 residues. From germline, CDR1 is SGDLS and CDR2 YYNGEE. V lost 4 bases and J 5 bases, leaving 18 bases between the germline ends. CDR3 DNA sequence: TGTGCCAGCAGCCACACTGAGGGCAGGGGAACCGGGGAGCTGTTTTTT. The encoded protein is CASSHTEGRGTGELFF.

Only a few counts were recorded for this clone. The chain combines TRBV18 with TRBJ2-7; no definite D call. Germline V CDR1 and CDR2: KGHSH, LQKENI. The CDR3 length is 13 residues. Trimming removed 2 bases at V and 4 bases at J, with 9 bases between. The CDR3 region is CASSPGPRYEQYF. DNA for the CDR3: TGTGCCAGCTCACCAGGGCCCCGTTACGAGCAGTACTTC.

The chain employs TRBV18 and TRBJ1-1; D not resolved. The V end lost 0 bases, the J end lost 6 bases, and 14 bases lay between the germline ends. Germline V gene sequence: CDR1 KGHSH, CDR2 LQKENI. The CDR3 has 15 residues. CDR3 amino acids: CASSPPESAIPEAFF. The CDR3 DNA sequence: TGTGCCAGCTCACCACCGGAGTCAGCCATTCCTGAAGCTTTCTTT.

V usage is TRBV28 and J usage is TRBJ2-1; D uncertain. Trimming shortened V by 7 bases and J by 10 bases, and 17 bases separated the two germline ends. Germline assignment: CDR1 MDHEN and CDR2 SYDVKM. CDR3 length: 13 residues. As DNA, the CDR3 is TGTGCCAGCAAGAGAGGCTCGACCAAGGAGCAGTTCTTC. It yields the protein CASKRGSTKEQFF.

V and J are TRBV28 and TRBJ2-1; possible D gene TRBD1, 6 bases. Trimming cost V 4 bases and J 7 bases, with 20 bases left between them. The CDR3 has 16 residues. The germline V gene encodes CDR1 MDHEN and CDR2 SYDVKM. The CDR3 here is CASSSRGGRDGNEQFF. CDR3 in DNA: TGTGCCAGCAGTTCGCGAGGGGGACGGGATGGAAATGAGCAGTTCTTC.

This clone was found a few times. J is TRBJ2-2 and V is TRBV6-5, with 8 nucleotides matching TRBD2. The CDR3 loop spans 15 amino acids. Unmatched junction bases numbered 8, after V lost 5 bases and J lost 6 bases. Germline V lookup: CDR1 MNHEY, CDR2 SVGAGI. CDR3 region: CASSPYGGVAGELFF. In nucleotides, the CDR3 is TGTGCCAGCAGTCCCTACGGGGGGGTTGCCGGGGAGCTGTTTTTT.

The V and J genes are TRBV7-8 and TRBJ2-1; TRBD2 agrees at 8 bases. The ends lost 1 base at V and 5 bases at J; junction bases unmatched: 13. This CDR3 spans 18 amino acids. The V gene's germline CDR1 is SGHVS and CDR2 FQNEAQ. CDR3 DNA sequence: TGTGCCAGCAGCTTAGAATTGCTCGGGAGGGGTTTACACAATGAGCAGTTCTTC. It specifies CASSLELLGRGLHNEQFF.

The chain uses TRBV28 and TRBJ1-1; the match to TRBD1 covers 8 bases. J lost 9 bases, V lost 4 bases, and 13 bases had no gene match. The CDR3 runs to 15 residues. The V gene's germline CDR1 is MDHEN and CDR2 SYDVKM. The CDR3 protein is CASSSPSRDRTKAFF. The DNA of the CDR3 is TGTGCCAGCAGTTCTCCGTCCCGGGACAGGACTAAAGCTTTCTTT.

This rearrangement joins TRBV11-2 to TRBJ1-1; 7 bases agree with TRBD1. This CDR3 region has 15 residues. Trimming at V came to 2 bases and at J to 3 bases, leaving 6 bases not matched to a gene. Germline lookup yields CDR1 SGHAT and CDR2 FQNNGV. CDR3 amino acids: CASSLRGQGYTEAFF. The CDR3 DNA sequence: TGTGCCAGCAGCTTAAGGGGGCAGGGTTACACTGAAGCTTTCTTT.

The chain recombines TRBV9 with TRBJ2-3; a possible D gene is TRBD2 (5 bases). This CDR3 region has 16 residues. Trimming removed 3 bases at V and 2 bases at J, with 16 bases between. The germline gives CDR1 SGDLS, CDR2 YYNGEE. In DNA, the CDR3 is TGTGCCAGCAGCGCCCCCCTGAGCGGTATCACAGATACGCAGTATTTT. It translates to CASSAPLSGITDTQYF.

This clone was detected once. This chain joins TRBV2 and TRBJ1-4; maybe TRBD1 (6 bases). Germline V CDR1 and CDR2: SNHLY, FYNNEI. V was trimmed by 5 bases and J by 7 bases, leaving 17 bases between them. The CDR3 spans 15 residues. CDR3 loop: CASSIHRATGEKLFF. The CDR3, as DNA: TGTGCCAGCAGTATCCACAGGGCCACGGGTGAAAAACTGTTTTTT.

In its sample, this clone was seen once. The rearrangement joins TRBV6-5 to TRBJ1-1; possible D gene TRBD1, 5 bases. Germline CDR1 and CDR2: MNHEY and SVGAGI. The ends were cut back, 0 bases at V and 1 base at J, with 9 bases in the middle. This CDR3 spans 15 amino acids. The CDR3 DNA follows: TGTGCCAGCAGTTACTCGACAGCTCCGAACACTGAAGCTTTCTTT. Residues: CASSYSTAPNTEAFF.

The chain employs TRBV5-5 and TRBJ2-7, with a tentative D call TRBD1 (6 bases). The CDR3 has 15 residues. In germline, CDR1 is SGHKS, CDR2 YYEKEE (reference sequence). V lost 3 bases to trimming and J lost 4 bases, with 17 bases between them. The CDR3 nucleotides are TGTGCCAGCAGCTACGACACAGGGATGGCATACGAGCAGTACTTC. Protein sequence: CASSYDTGMAYEQYF.